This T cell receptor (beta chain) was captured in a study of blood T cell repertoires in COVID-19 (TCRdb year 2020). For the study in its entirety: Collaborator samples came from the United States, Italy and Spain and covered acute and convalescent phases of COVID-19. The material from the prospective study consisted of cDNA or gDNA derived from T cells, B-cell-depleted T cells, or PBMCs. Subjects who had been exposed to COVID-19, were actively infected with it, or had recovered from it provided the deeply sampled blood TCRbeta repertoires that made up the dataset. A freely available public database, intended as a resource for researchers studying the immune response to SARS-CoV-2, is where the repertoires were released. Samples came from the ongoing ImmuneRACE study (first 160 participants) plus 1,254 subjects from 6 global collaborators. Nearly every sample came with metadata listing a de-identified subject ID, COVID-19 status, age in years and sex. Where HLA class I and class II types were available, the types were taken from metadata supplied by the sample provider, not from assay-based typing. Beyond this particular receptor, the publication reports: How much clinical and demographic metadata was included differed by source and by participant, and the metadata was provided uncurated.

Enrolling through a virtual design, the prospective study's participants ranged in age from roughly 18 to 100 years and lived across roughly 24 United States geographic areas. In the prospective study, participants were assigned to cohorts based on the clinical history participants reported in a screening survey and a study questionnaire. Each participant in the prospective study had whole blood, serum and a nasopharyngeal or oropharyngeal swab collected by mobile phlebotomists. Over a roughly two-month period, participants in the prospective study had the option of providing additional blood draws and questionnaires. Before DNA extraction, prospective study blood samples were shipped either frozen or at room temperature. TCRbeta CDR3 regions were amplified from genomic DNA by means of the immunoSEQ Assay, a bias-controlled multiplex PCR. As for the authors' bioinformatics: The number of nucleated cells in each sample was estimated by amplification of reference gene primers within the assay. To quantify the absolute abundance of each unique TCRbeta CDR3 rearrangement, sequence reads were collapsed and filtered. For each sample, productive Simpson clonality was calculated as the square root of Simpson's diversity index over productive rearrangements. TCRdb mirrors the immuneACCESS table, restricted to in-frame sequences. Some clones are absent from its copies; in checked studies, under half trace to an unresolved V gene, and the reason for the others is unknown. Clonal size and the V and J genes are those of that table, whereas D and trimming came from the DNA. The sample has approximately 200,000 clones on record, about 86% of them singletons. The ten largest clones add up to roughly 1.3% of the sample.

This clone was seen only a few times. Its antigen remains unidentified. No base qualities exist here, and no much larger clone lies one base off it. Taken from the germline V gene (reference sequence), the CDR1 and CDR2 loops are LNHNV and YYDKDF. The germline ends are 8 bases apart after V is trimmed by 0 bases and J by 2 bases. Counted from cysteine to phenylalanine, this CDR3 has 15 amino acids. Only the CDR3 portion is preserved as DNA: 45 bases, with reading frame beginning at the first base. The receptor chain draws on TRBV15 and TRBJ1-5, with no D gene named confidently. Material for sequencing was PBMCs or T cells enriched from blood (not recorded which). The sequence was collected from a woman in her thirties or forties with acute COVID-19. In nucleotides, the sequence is TGTGCCACCAGCAGAGATGGGCGGGGCAATCAGCCCCAGCATTTT. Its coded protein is CATSRDGRGNQPQHF. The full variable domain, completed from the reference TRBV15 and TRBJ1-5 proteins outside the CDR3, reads DAMVIQNPRYQVTQFGKPVTLSCSQTLNHNVMYWYQQKSSQAPKLLFHYYDKDFNNEADTPDNFQSRRPNTSFCFLDIRSPGLGDTAMYLCATSRDGRGNQPQHFGDGTRLSIL.